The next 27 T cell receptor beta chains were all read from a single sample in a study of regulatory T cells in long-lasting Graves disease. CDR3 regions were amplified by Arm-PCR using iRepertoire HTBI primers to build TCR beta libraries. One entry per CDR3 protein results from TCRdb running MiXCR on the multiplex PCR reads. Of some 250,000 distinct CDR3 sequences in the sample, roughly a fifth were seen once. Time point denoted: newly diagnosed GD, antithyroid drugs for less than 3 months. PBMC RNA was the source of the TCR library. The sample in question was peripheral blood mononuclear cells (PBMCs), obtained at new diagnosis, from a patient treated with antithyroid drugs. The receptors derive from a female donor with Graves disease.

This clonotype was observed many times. CDR3 DNA: TGCGCCAGCAGCAGTGGAGACGCAGTTATCTACGAGCAGTACTTC. Its protein is CASSSGDAVIYEQYF. The rearrangement joins TRBV5-1 to TRBJ2-7; D is unclear. With 4 bases removed from V and 3 bases from J, the gap between germline ends came to 17 bases. Per germline, CDR1 SGHRS and CDR2 YFSETQ. CDR3 length equals 15 residues.

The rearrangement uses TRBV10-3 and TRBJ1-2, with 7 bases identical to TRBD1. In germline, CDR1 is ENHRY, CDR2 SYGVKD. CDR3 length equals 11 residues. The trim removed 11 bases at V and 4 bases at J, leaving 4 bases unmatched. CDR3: CAFRDSYGYTF. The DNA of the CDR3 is TGTGCCTTCCGGGACAGCTATGGCTACACCTTC.

Here the CDR3 reads CASSAPGTDYGYTF. Written as DNA, the CDR3 is TGTGCCAGCAGCGCCCCCGGGACCGACTATGGCTACACCTTC. This sequence joins TRBV5-4 and TRBJ1-2, with a tentative D call TRBD1 (5 bases). CDR1 and CDR2 from the germline V gene are SGHNT and YYREEE (reference sequence). Trimming removed 4 bases from V and 3 bases from J, with 13 bases in between. The CDR3 sequence is 14 residues long. Variable domain in full (rest from reference TRBV5-4 and TRBJ1-2): ETGVTQSPTHLIKTRGQQVTLRCSSQSGHNTVSWYQQALGQGPQFIFQYYREEENGRGNFPPRFSGLQFPNYSSELNVNALELDDSALYLCASSAPGTDYGYTFGSGTRLTVV.

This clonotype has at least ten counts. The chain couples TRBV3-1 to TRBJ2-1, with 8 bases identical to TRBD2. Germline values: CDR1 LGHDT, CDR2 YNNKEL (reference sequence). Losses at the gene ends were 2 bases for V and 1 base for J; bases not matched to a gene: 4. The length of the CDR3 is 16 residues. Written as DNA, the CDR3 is TGTGCCAGCAGCCAATACGGGGGGGGATCCTACAATGAGCAGTTCTTC. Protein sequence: CASSQYGGGSYNEQFF.

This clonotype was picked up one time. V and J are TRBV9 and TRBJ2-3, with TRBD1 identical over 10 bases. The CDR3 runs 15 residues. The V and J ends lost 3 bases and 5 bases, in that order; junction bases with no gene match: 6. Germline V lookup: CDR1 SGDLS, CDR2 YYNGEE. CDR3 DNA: TGTGCCAGCAGCGGAGGGACAGGGGCTGGAGATACGCAGTATTTT. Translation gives CASSGGTGAGDTQYF.

In DNA, the CDR3 is TGCAGTGCTAGTCGGGGACTAGCGGGGGGCACAGATACGCAGTATTTT. Protein product: CSASRGLAGGTDTQYF. The V call is TRBV20-1, the J call TRBJ2-3; 14 nucleotides match TRBD2. CDR1 and CDR2 from the germline V gene are DFQATT and SNEGSKA (reference sequence). The CDR3 consists of 16 residues. V was clipped by 3 bases and J by 1 base; unmatched bases: 3.

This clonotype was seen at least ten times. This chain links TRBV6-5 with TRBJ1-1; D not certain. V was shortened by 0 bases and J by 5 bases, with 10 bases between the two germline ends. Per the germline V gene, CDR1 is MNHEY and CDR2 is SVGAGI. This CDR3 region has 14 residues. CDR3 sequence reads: CASSYSSRLTEAFF. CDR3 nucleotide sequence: TGTGCCAGCAGTTACTCGTCCCGATTGACTGAAGCTTTCTTT.

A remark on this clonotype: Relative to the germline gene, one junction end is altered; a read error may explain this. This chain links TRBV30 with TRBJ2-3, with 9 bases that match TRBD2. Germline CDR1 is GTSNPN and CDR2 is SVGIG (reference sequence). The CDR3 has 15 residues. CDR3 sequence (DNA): TGTGCCCACGCGTTAGCGGGAGCCGGCACAGGTACGCAGTATTTT. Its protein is CAHALAGAGTGTQYF.

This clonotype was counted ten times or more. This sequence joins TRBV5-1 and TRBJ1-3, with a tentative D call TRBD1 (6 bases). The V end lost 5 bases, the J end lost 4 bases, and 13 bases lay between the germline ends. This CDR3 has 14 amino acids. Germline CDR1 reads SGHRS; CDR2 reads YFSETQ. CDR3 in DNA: TGCGCCAGCAGTCAAACAGGGCTCGGAAACACCATATATTTT. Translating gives CASSQTGLGNTIYF.

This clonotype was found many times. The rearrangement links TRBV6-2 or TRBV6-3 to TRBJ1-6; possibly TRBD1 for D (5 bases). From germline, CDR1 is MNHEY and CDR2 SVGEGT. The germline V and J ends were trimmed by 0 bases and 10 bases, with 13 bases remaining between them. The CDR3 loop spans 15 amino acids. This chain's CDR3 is CASSYSGVRSSPLHF. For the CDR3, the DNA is TGTGCCAGCAGTTACTCAGGGGTACGGAGCTCACCCCTCCACTTT.

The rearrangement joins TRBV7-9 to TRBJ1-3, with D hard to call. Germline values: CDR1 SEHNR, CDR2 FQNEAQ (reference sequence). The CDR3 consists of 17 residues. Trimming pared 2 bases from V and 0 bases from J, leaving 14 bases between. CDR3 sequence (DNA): TGTGCCAGCAGCTTAAAAGAGCCTCGGAGCTCTGGAAACACCATATATTTT. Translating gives CASSLKEPRSSGNTIYF.

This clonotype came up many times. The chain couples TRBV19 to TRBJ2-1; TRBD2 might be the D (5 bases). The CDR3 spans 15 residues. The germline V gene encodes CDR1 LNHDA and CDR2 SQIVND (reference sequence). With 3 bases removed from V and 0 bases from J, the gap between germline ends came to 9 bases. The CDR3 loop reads CASSMRASSYNEQFF. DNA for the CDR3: TGTGCCAGTAGTATGAGGGCCAGCTCCTACAATGAGCAGTTCTTC.

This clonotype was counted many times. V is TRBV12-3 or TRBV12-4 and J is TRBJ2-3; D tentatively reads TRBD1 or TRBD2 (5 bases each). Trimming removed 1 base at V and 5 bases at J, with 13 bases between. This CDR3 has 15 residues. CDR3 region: CASSLDVGGGDTQYF. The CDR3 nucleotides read TGTGCCAGCAGTTTAGACGTTGGTGGGGGAGATACGCAGTATTTT.

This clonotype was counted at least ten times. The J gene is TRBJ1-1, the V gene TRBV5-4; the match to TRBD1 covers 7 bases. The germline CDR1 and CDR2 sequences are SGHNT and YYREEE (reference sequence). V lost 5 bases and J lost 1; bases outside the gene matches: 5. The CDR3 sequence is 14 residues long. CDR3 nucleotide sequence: TGTGCCAGCAGACCGTGGACAGGGAACACTGAAGCTTTCTTT. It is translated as CASRPWTGNTEAFF.

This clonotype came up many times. The CDR3 reads CSVEAGVKNIQYF. CDR3 coding DNA: TGCAGCGTTGAAGCGGGGGTCAAAAACATTCAGTACTTC. V gene TRBV29-1 combines with J gene TRBJ2-4; a weak D match, TRBD2 (6 bases). V dropped 1 base and J dropped 3 bases, with 7 bases sitting between them. This CDR3 region has 13 residues. Germline assignment: CDR1 SQVTM and CDR2 ANQGSEA.

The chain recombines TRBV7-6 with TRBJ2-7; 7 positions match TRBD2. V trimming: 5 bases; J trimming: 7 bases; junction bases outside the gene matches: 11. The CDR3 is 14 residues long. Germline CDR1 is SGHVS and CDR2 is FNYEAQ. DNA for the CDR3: TGTGCCAGCAGCCTCGTCGGGGGGACGAGGGAGCAGTACTTC. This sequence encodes CASSLVGGTREQYF. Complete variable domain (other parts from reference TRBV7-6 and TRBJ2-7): GAGVSQSPRYKVTKRGQDVALRCDPISGHVSLYWYRQALGQGPEFLTYFNYEAQQDKSGLPNDRFSAERPEGSISTLTIQRTEQRDSAMYRCASSLVGGTREQYFGPGTRLTVT.

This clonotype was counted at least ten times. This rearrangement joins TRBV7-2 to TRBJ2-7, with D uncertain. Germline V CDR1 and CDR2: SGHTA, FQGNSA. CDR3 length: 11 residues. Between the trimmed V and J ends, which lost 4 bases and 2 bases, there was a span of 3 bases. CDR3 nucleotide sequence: TGTGCCAGCAGCTCCACCTACGAGCAGTACTTC. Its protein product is CASSSTYEQYF. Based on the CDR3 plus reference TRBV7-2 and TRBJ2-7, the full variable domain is GAGVSQSPSNKVTEKGKDVELRCDPISGHTALYWYRQSLGQGLEFLIYFQGNSAPDKSGLPSDRFSAERTGGSVSTLTIQRTQQEDSAVYLCASSSTYEQYFGPGTRLTVT.

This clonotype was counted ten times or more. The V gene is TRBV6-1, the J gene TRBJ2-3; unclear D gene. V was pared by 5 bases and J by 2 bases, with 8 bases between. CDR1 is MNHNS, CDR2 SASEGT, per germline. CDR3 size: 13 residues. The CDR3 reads CASSTDNTDTQYF. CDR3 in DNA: TGTGCCAGCAGTACCGACAACACAGATACGCAGTATTTT.

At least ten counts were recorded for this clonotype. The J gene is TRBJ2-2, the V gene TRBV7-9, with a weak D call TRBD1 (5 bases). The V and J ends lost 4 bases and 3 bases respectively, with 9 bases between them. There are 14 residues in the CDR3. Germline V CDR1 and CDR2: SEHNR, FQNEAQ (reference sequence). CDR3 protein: CASSWGTDTGELFF. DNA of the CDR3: TGTGCCAGCAGCTGGGGCACCGACACCGGGGAGCTGTTTTTT.

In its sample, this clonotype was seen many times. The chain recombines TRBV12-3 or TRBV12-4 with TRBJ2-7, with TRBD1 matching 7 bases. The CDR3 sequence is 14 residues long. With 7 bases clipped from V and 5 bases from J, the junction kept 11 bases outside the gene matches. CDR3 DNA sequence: TGTGCCAGCAAATACAGGGGCCAACTAGACGAGCAGTACTTC. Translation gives CASKYRGQLDEQYF.

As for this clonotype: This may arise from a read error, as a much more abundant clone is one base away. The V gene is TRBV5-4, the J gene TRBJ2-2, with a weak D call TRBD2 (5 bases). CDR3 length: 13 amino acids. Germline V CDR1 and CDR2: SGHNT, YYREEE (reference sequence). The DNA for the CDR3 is TGTGCCAGCAGCTTGGTGGGAGTCGGGGAGCTGGTTTTT. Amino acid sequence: CASSLVGVGELVF.

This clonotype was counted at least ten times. The CDR3 DNA is TGCAGTGCTAGCACAGGGTACCAAGAGACCCAGTACTTC. This gives the protein CSASTGYQETQYF. This chain uses TRBV20-1 with TRBJ2-5, with a possible D match to TRBD1 (6 bases). V was clipped by 3 bases and J by 0 bases, with 8 bases between them. Germline-derived CDR1 and CDR2 are DFQATT and SNEGSKA (reference sequence). There are 13 residues in the CDR3.

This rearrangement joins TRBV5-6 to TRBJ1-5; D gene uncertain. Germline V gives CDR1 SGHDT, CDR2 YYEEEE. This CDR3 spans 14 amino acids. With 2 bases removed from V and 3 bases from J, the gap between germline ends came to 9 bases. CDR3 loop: CASSFQGTNQPQHF. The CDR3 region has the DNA TGTGCCAGCAGCTTCCAAGGTACCAATCAGCCCCAGCATTTT. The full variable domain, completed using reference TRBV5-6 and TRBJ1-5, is DAGVTQSPTHLIKTRGQQVTLRCSPKSGHDTVSWYQQALGQGPQFIFQYYEEEERQRGNFPDRFSGHQFPNYSSELNVNALLLGDSALYLCASSFQGTNQPQHFGDGTRLSIL.

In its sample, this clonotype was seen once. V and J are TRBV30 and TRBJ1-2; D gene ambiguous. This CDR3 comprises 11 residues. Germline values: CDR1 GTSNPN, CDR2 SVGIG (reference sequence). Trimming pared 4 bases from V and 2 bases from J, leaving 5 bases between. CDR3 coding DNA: TGTGCCTGGACCGGGAACTATGGCTACACCTTC. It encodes CAWTGNYGYTF.

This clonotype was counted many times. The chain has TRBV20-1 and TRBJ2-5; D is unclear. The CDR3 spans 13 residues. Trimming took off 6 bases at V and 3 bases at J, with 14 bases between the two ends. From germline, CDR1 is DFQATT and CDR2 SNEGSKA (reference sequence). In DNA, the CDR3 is TGCAGTGCCCAGACGGGCAGGAAAGAGACCCAGTACTTC. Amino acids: CSAQTGRKETQYF.

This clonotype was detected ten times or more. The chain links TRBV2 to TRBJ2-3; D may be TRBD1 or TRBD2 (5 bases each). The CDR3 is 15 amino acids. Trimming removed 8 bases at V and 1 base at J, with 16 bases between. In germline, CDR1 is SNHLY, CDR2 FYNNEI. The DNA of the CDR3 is TGTGCCAGCGTTAATCGGGGCACCCGCACAGATACGCAGTATTTT. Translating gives CASVNRGTRTDTQYF.

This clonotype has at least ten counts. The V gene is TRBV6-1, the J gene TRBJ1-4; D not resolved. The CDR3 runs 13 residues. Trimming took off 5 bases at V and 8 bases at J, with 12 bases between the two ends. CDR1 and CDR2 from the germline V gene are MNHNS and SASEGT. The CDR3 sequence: CASSRTWKEKLFF. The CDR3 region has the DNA TGTGCCAGCAGTCGGACCTGGAAGGAAAAACTGTTTTTT.